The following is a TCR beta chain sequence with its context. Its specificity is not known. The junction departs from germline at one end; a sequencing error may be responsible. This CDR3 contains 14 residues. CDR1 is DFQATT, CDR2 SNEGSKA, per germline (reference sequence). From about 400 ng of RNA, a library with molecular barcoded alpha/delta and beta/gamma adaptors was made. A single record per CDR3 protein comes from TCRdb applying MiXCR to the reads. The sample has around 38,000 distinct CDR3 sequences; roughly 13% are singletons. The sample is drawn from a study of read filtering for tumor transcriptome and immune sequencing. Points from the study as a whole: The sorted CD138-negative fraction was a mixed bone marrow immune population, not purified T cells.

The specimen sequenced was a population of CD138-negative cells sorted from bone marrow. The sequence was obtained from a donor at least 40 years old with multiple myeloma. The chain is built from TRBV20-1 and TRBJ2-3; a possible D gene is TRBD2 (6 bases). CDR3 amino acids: CSTRDPTGADTQYF. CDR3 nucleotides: TGCAGTACTAGAGACCCAACGGGGGCAGATACGCAGTATTTT.